The 14 T cell receptor beta chains reported below all come from one sample, sequenced in a study of blood T cell repertoires in COVID-19. Some clones are missing from TCRdb's copy, which holds only in-frame ones; the method was immunoSEQ multiplex PCR. The sample includes about 170,000 clones, about 88% of them seen just once. Source material: peripheral blood. The receptors originated from an elderly woman in a cohort sampled during active or convalescent COVID-19.

The chain couples TRBV5-1 to TRBJ2-3; 14 bases are shared with TRBD2. The V gene's germline CDR1 is SGHRS and CDR2 YFSETQ. J was trimmed by 2 bases and V by 2 bases; bases with no gene match: 4. The CDR3 extends over 17 amino acids. CDR3 in DNA: TGCGCCAGCAGCTTAACGACTAGCGGGAGGGCCACAGATACGCAGTATTTT. Its translation is CASSLTTSGRATDTQYF.

The chain recombines TRBV30 with TRBJ2-3; 11 bases fit TRBD2. After removal of 0 bases from V and 6 bases from J, the junction contained 5 bases not matched to a gene. Germline assignment: CDR1 GTSNPN and CDR2 SVGIG (reference sequence). This CDR3 is built from 15 residues. The CDR3 loop reads CAWSVPPSGRDTQYF. As DNA, the CDR3 is TGTGCCTGGAGTGTACCCCCTAGCGGGAGGGATACGCAGTATTTT.

This clone turned up a few times. The chain couples TRBV7-6 to TRBJ2-2; D remains unclear. Germline CDR1 is SGHVS and CDR2 is FNYEAQ. This CDR3 is 15 amino acids long. Trimming stripped 1 base from V and 1 base from J, with 7 bases between. The CDR3 is CASSLDSGNTGELFF. CDR3 sequence (DNA): TGTGCCAGCAGCTTAGACAGTGGGAACACCGGGGAGCTGTTTTTT.

This chain joins TRBV28 and TRBJ2-5; the match to TRBD2 covers 13 bases. V shed 6 bases, J shed 5 bases, and the junction held 9 bases outside the gene matches. The CDR3 has 16 residues. Germline lookup yields CDR1 MDHEN and CDR2 SYDVKM. The CDR3 region has the DNA TGTGCCAGCAGCTTGGGGACTAGCGGGGTAGGGGAGACCCAGTACTTC. Encoded protein: CASSLGTSGVGETQYF. Full variable domain (outside the CDR3, taken from reference TRBV28 and TRBJ2-5): DVKVTQSSRYLVKRTGEKVFLECVQDMDHENMFWYRQDPGLGLRLIYFSYDVKMKEKGDIPEGYSVSREKKERFSLILESASTNQTSMYLCASSLGTSGVGETQYFGPGTRLLVL.

The chain uses TRBV27 and TRBJ1-2; D gene unclear. V was pared by 3 bases and J by 8 bases, with 22 bases between. From germline, CDR1 is MNHEY and CDR2 SMNVEV (reference sequence). The CDR3 extends over 16 amino acids. CDR3 sequence reads: CASSFISEAGGLGYTF. The CDR3 DNA reads TGTGCCAGCAGTTTTATATCGGAAGCTGGAGGGTTGGGCTACACCTTC.

The V call is TRBV6-2 or TRBV6-3, the J call TRBJ1-1, with D maybe TRBD1 (6 bases). The germline V gene has CDR1 MNHEY and CDR2 SVGEGT. V was trimmed by 5 bases and J by 7 bases, leaving 23 bases between them. CDR3 size: 16 residues. The DNA of the CDR3 is TGTGCCAGCAGTGCCGCCCTCTTAGGTGGACAGAGTGAAGCTTTCTTT. This translates into CASSAALLGGQSEAFF.

The V gene is TRBV6-1, the J gene TRBJ2-7; 9 nucleotides align to TRBD1. CDR3 length: 15 residues. With V trimmed by 2 bases and J by 2 bases, 4 bases remained unmatched. Germline lookup yields CDR1 MNHNS and CDR2 SASEGT. CDR3 nucleotides: TGTGCCAGCAGTGAACCGGGACAGGGAACCTACGAGCAGTACTTC. This translates into CASSEPGQGTYEQYF.

The V and J genes are TRBV5-1 and TRBJ2-1; D remains ambiguous. The CDR3 has 13 residues. V was cut by 1 base and J by 3 bases, with 5 bases left in between. Germline CDR1 reads SGHRS; CDR2 reads YFSETQ. The CDR3 sequence: CASSLNIYNEQFF. CDR3 in DNA: TGCGCCAGCAGCTTGAACATCTACAATGAGCAGTTCTTC.

This rearrangement joins TRBV19 to TRBJ2-7, with 8 positions matching TRBD1. CDR3 size: 16 residues. Germline CDR1 and CDR2: LNHDA and SQIVND (reference sequence). After removal of 6 bases from V and 4 bases from J, the junction contained 14 bases not matched to a gene. CDR3 coding DNA: TGTGCCAGTAGCCGAATGACCCACAGGGGGAGTTACGAGCAGTACTTC. This codes for CASSRMTHRGSYEQYF.

The chain carries TRBV28 and TRBJ1-3; 7 nucleotides align to TRBD1. CDR3 length equals 16 residues. The trim removed 3 bases at V and 1 base at J, leaving 6 bases unmatched. Germline assignment: CDR1 MDHEN and CDR2 SYDVKM. This CDR3 reads CASSLGTGVSGNTIYF. CDR3 in DNA: TGTGCCAGCAGTTTGGGAACAGGGGTATCTGGAAACACCATATATTTT.

This chain connects TRBV21-1 to TRBJ2-1; the D call TRBD2 from the table was never checked on the DNA. TRBV21-1 is annotated as a pseudogene. CDR3 length: 18 residues. CDR3 nucleotides: TGTGCCAGCAGCAAACCCTCATCCGGGACTAGCTCCTACAATGAGCAGTTCTTC. This codes for CASSKPSSGTSSYNEQFF.

On this clone itself: Other DNA sequences in this specimen translate into the identical CDR3. This chain connects TRBV12-3 or TRBV12-4 to TRBJ2-7; TRBD2 matches 7 bases. V lost 5 bases to trimming and J lost 4 bases; unmatched junction nucleotides: 5. CDR3 length equals 13 residues. The CDR3 loop reads CASSLTGGYEQYF. The CDR3 DNA reads as TGTGCCAGCAGTCTAACCGGGGGGTACGAGCAGTACTTC.

The chain uses TRBV7-2 and TRBJ2-7; possible D gene TRBD1, 5 bases. The V end was cut by 5 bases, the J end by 2 bases, with 19 bases between. Germline CDR1 is SGHTA and CDR2 is FQGNSA. This CDR3 region has 16 residues. The CDR3, as DNA: TGTGCCAGCAGCCGGACACGTTCCTCAGGTCCCTACGAGCAGTACTTC. Translating gives CASSRTRSSGPYEQYF.

The rearrangement joins TRBV5-1 to TRBJ1-1, with D unresolved. CDR3 length equals 12 residues. V shed 0 bases and J shed 7 bases, with 7 bases lying between them. Germline assignment: CDR1 SGHRS and CDR2 YFSETQ. The CDR3 sequence: CASSLGGYEAFF. The DNA of the CDR3 is TGCGCCAGCAGCTTGGGCGGTTATGAAGCTTTCTTT.